This T cell receptor beta chain was found in a study of Ad26.COV2.S vaccination and SARS-CoV-2 variants. Overall study context: Doses of Ad26.COV2.S were injected into muscle once or twice, 56 days apart.

The CDR3 sequence is 15 residues long. The ends were cut back, 0 bases at V and 2 bases at J, with 10 bases in the middle. Germline CDR1 and CDR2: MNHEY and SVGEGT. Study-wide results and limits: Participants in the vaccine arm had higher spike-specific TCR breadth; placebo recipients had lower.

TCRdb keeps only in-frame clones here, not all; method: immunoSEQ multiplex PCR. The table shows about 350,000 clones, with about 87% occurring only once. Comments on this clone: The antigen is unknown.

Treatment denoted: 19 received Ad26.COV2.S at low or high dose, single or two shots; about 5 received placebo; per-sample allocation not given. Collection of samples fell on day 63 after the first vaccine or placebo injection. The individual, an adult aged 18-55 years, was a donor in Boston. Built on an Ad26 vector, the vaccine expressed Wuhan-strain SARS-CoV-2 spike. The sequencing used peripheral blood, collected in a trial of Ad26.COV2.S vaccine versus placebo. The receptor's source is a person aged 18-60 years who received the Ad26.COV2.S COVID-19 vaccine or a placebo. The gene calls are TRBV6-2 or TRBV6-3 and TRBJ2-5; D perhaps matches TRBD2 (6 bases). The CDR3 here is CASSYSAEGQETQYF. The DNA for the CDR3 is TGTGCCAGCAGTTACTCGGCGGAGGGACAAGAGACCCAGTACTTC.